The 21 T cell receptor beta chains reported below all come from one sample, sequenced in a study of regulatory T cells in long-lasting Graves disease. Noted time point: persistent/refractory GD, antithyroid drugs over 5 years with positive TRAb. After RNA was extracted from PBMCs, the TCR library was made from it. Through Arm-PCR of CDR3 regions and iRepertoire HTBI primers, TCR beta libraries were built. TCRdb re-analysed the multiplex PCR reads in MiXCR, keeping a single row per CDR3 protein. The sample yields roughly 360,000 distinct CDR3 sequences, roughly 20% seen once. This material consisted of peripheral blood mononuclear cells (PBMCs), taken when the disease was refractory, from a patient treated with antithyroid drugs. These receptors all come from a woman between 40 and 55 years old with Graves disease.

DNA of the CDR3: TGTGCCAGCAGTTACTCGAGGGCCGGGGAGCTGTTTTTT. Its translation: CASSYSRAGELFF. The rearrangement links TRBV6-5 to TRBJ2-2; tentative D call: TRBD2 (5 bases). V was cut by 0 bases and J by 6 bases, with 5 bases left in between. The V gene's germline CDR1 is MNHEY and CDR2 SVGAGI. The CDR3 is made up of 13 amino acids.

This chain links TRBV11-2 with TRBJ1-5; D is undetermined. Trimming removed 5 bases at V and 4 bases at J, with 21 bases between. CDR3 size: 17 residues. CDR1 is SGHAT, CDR2 FQNNGV, per germline. The CDR3 nucleotides are TGTGCCAGCAGCCGAGGTGATGGGTATGGTAGTAATCAGCCCCAGCATTTT. Translating it yields CASSRGDGYGSNQPQHF. Together with reference TRBV11-2 and TRBJ1-5, the CDR3 gives the full variable domain: EAGVAQSPRYKIIEKRQSVAFWCNPISGHATLYWYQQILGQGPKLLIQFQNNGVVDDSQLPKDRFSAERLKGVDSTLKIQPAKLEDSAVYLCASSRGDGYGSNQPQHFGDGTRLSIL.

A few counts support this clonotype. This CDR3 reads CASSLSGLTGELFF. The CDR3 DNA is TGTGCCAGCAGTTTGTCCGGCCTCACCGGGGAGCTGTTTTTT. This chain connects TRBV12-3 or TRBV12-4 to TRBJ2-2; D unresolved. Trimming pared 3 bases from V and 4 bases from J, leaving 9 bases between. This CDR3 region has 14 residues.

A word on this clonotype: A far larger clone is just one base off, so this is likely a read error. The V gene is TRBV28, the J gene TRBJ1-6; TRBD1 aligns across 8 bases. Germline loops: CDR1 MDHEN, CDR2 SYDVKM. This CDR3 comprises 16 residues. CDR3: CASSLSQGVPNTEALF. DNA for the CDR3: TGTGCCAGCAGTTTATCACAGGGGGTGCCGAACACTGAAGCTCTCTTT.

V gene TRBV7-8 combines with J gene TRBJ1-4; possible D gene TRBD1, 6 bases. Between the trimmed V and J ends, which lost 1 base and 3 bases, there was a span of 15 bases. Germline lookup yields CDR1 SGHVS and CDR2 FQNEAQ. The CDR3 consists of 17 residues. The CDR3 here is CASSLVGAMPANEKLFF. The CDR3 coding sequence is TGTGCCAGCAGCTTAGTGGGGGCGATGCCTGCTAATGAAAAACTGTTTTTT.

The rearrangement joins TRBV2 to TRBJ2-5, with D unresolved. The CDR3 is made up of 11 amino acids. Germline-derived CDR1 and CDR2 are SNHLY and FYNNEI. V lost 7 bases and J lost 3, with 6 bases in between. CDR3 sequence: CASTAEETQYF. In nucleotides, the CDR3 is TGTGCCAGCACGGCGGAAGAGACCCAGTACTTC.

This clonotype has ten or more counts. This chain uses TRBV2 with TRBJ2-5; 11 positions match TRBD1. Germline V CDR1 and CDR2: SNHLY, FYNNEI. This CDR3 has 15 residues. V shed 3 bases and J 5 bases; nucleotides not matched to a gene: 5. The CDR3 is CASSDGTGGEETQYF. The CDR3 DNA reads TGTGCCAGCAGTGATGGGACAGGGGGAGAGGAGACCCAGTACTTC.

This clonotype was picked up a small number of times. V gene TRBV12-3 or TRBV12-4 combines with J gene TRBJ2-7; possibly TRBD1 or TRBD2 for D (6 bases each). V was trimmed by 8 bases and J by 0 bases, leaving 26 bases between them. The CDR3 spans 18 residues. CDR3 region: CASAPGTSLEGGSYEQYF. In nucleotides, the CDR3 is TGTGCCAGCGCTCCCGGGACTTCCCTAGAGGGGGGCTCCTACGAGCAGTACTTC.

V usage is TRBV28 and J usage is TRBJ2-2, with 7 bases lining up with TRBD1. Germline V CDR1 and CDR2: MDHEN, SYDVKM. Trimming cost V 11 bases and J 3 bases; bases outside gene matches: 9. The CDR3 has 14 residues. CDR3 bases: TGTGCCTCAACGGGCCAGGGGGACACCGGGGAGCTGTTTTTT. Protein sequence: CASTGQGDTGELFF.

This chain connects TRBV14 to TRBJ2-2, with TRBD2 identical over 9 bases. This CDR3 contains 17 residues. The germline V gene encodes CDR1 SGHDN and CDR2 FVKESK. V lost 4 bases and J lost 0; bases outside the gene matches: 6. The CDR3 reads CASSLPGLASNTGELFF. CDR3 bases: TGTGCCAGCAGCCTCCCCGGACTAGCGTCGAACACCGGGGAGCTGTTTTTT.

This chain uses TRBV11-3 with TRBJ2-3; D could derive from TRBD1 or TRBD2 (5 bases each). In germline, CDR1 is SGHNT, CDR2 YENEEA. Trimming left V 5 bases short and J 2 bases short, with 14 bases between. The CDR3 has 15 amino acids. The CDR3 region is CASSPGAGLTDTQYF. CDR3 DNA sequence: TGTGCCAGCAGCCCCGGGGCAGGTCTCACAGATACGCAGTATTTT. Looking up the rest from reference TRBV11-3 and TRBJ2-3 gives the full variable domain: EAGVVQSPRYKIIEKKQPVAFWCNPISGHNTLYWYLQNLGQGPELLIRYENEEAVDDSQLPKDRFSAERLKGVDSTLKIQPAELGDSAVYLCASSPGAGLTDTQYFGPGTRLTVL.

This clonotype was seen many times. The chain links TRBV6-4 to TRBJ2-1; D gene unclear. The germline V and J ends were trimmed by 0 bases and 5 bases, with 5 bases remaining between them. This CDR3 is built from 13 residues. Germline V gene data show CDR1 as MRHNA and CDR2 as SNTAGT. CDR3 sequence: CASSDSSNNEQFF. The CDR3 nucleotides are TGTGCCAGCAGTGACTCGAGCAACAATGAGCAGTTCTTC.

The table lists this clonotype with a count of one. This rearrangement joins TRBV18 to TRBJ1-3; possibly TRBD1 for D (5 bases). CDR3 length equals 13 residues. V dropped 3 bases and J dropped 6 bases, with 9 bases sitting between them. In germline, CDR1 is KGHSH, CDR2 LQKENI. The CDR3 loop is CASSPQGANTIYF. In nucleotides, the CDR3 is TGTGCCAGCTCACCCCAGGGTGCAAACACCATATATTTT. Together with reference TRBV18 and TRBJ1-3, the CDR3 gives the full variable domain: NAGVMQNPRHLVRRRGQEARLRCSPMKGHSHVYWYRQLPEEGLKFMVYLQKENIIDESGMPKERFSAEFPKEGPSILRIQQVVRGDSAAYFCASSPQGANTIYFGEGSWLTVV.

This chain connects TRBV5-1 to TRBJ2-7, with D possibly matching TRBD2 (6 bases). CDR3 length: 15 residues. Germline V gene data show CDR1 as SGHRS and CDR2 as YFSETQ. The ends were cut back, 4 bases at V and 4 bases at J, with 18 bases in the middle. The CDR3 DNA reads as TGCGCCAGCAGCACCCTTGGGGGGAGGAATTACGAGCAGTACTTC. Its translation: CASSTLGGRNYEQYF.

This clonotype was counted ten times or more. The J gene is TRBJ2-7, the V gene TRBV20-1; TRBD1 matches at 8 bases. Germline CDR1 and CDR2: DFQATT and SNEGSKA (reference sequence). Losses at the gene ends were 3 bases for V and 2 bases for J; bases not matched to a gene: 6. The CDR3 is 14 residues long. As DNA, the CDR3 is TGCAGTGCTAGGGAACCGGGACAGGCCTACGAGCAGTACTTC. It encodes CSAREPGQAYEQYF.

This clonotype was detected a few times. The chain links TRBV5-1 to TRBJ2-7; the D gene is possibly TRBD2 (5 bases). The V end lost 7 bases, the J end lost 2 bases, and 22 bases lay between the germline ends. This CDR3 is built from 16 residues. Germline V gene data show CDR1 as SGHRS and CDR2 as YFSETQ. The CDR3 region is CASSAETTVPAYEQYF. In DNA form, the CDR3 reads TGCGCCAGCTCCGCGGAGACTACCGTCCCAGCCTACGAGCAGTACTTC.

This clonotype was seen a few times. The genes are TRBV7-6 and TRBJ2-3, with 7 bases fitting TRBD2. V trimming: 5 bases; J trimming: 3 bases; junction bases outside the gene matches: 8. The length of the CDR3 is 15 residues. The germline V gene encodes CDR1 SGHVS and CDR2 FNYEAQ. CDR3 sequence reads: CASSLGLGGTDTQYF. CDR3 coding DNA: TGTGCCAGCAGCCTCGGACTAGGTGGTACAGATACGCAGTATTTT.

This clonotype was recorded at least ten times. Because the CDR3's place on the DNA is in doubt, the DNA is left out and the CDR3 is given as listed by TCRdb. The chain combines TRBV27 with TRBJ1-1; TRBD1 is the table's D call and was not checked against the DNA. The CDR3 has 12 residues if both end residues are counted. Germline assignment: CDR1 MNHEY and CDR2 SMNVEV (reference sequence). This CDR3 is CASSFGPGEAFF.

This clonotype occurred many times. Mismatch with germline at one junction end may stem from a read error. The rearrangement links TRBV10-1 to TRBJ2-7; tentatively, D is TRBD1 (5 bases). Per germline, CDR1 WNHNN and CDR2 SYGVQD (reference sequence). This CDR3 is built from 13 residues. CDR3 in DNA: TGTGCCAGCAGTCCAGGGCCGACCTACGAGCAGTACTTC. Amino acid sequence: CASSPGPTYEQYF.

This clonotype has only a few counts. A clone one base away is much larger, so this may be a read error. This chain links TRBV2 with TRBJ1-5; possible D gene TRBD1, 6 bases. The V end was cut by 0 bases, the J end by 6 bases, with 9 bases between. This CDR3 has 14 amino acids. CDR1 is SNHLY and CDR2 is FYNNEI in the germline V gene. CDR3 in DNA: TGTGCCAGCAGTGAAGCGTTACAGGGTCAGCCCCAGCATTTT. This encodes CASSEALQGQPQHF.

This clonotype was observed many times. This rearrangement joins TRBV20-1 to TRBJ1-5; D is unclear. The CDR3 has 10 residues. CDR1 DFQATT and CDR2 SNEGSKA come from the germline V gene (reference sequence). Trimming shortened V by 6 bases and J by 15 bases, and 15 bases separated the two germline ends. CDR3 residues: CSAHSDQVHF. The DNA for the CDR3 is TGCAGTGCCCACTCCGACCAGGTGCATTTT.